This is a list of T cell receptor beta chains from one sample in a study of beta chain features in type 1 diabetes. Only in-frame clones appear in the TCRdb table, and some are missing; sequencing was by immunoSEQ multiplex PCR. Of approximately 150,000 clones in the sample, around 63% are singletons; the top ten hold about 0.091%. The sequencing input was naive CD4+ T cells from blood. The source of these receptors is a man aged 30-40 years with type 1 diabetes. Each CDR3 is given with its conserved first and last residue. Each record gives: J gene, V gene, clone size, D gene, CDR3 DNA, CDR3 protein. A D gene is named only where the DNA matches it firmly. Size tells how often a clone was seen (once, few, many) or the class of an expanded clone, and some rows leave it out.

j_call: TRBJ1-4; v_call: TRBV5-1; clone_size: few; d_call: -; cdr3_nt: TGCGCCAGCAGCTTTGATGGGGCATTTCGTGAAAAACTGTTTTTT; cdr3_aa: CASSFDGAFREKLFF
j_call: TRBJ2-5; v_call: TRBV7-2; clone_size: -; d_call: -; cdr3_nt: TGTGCCAGCAGCGTCGGTGGGGCCCAAGAGACCCAGTACTTC; cdr3_aa: CASSVGGAQETQYF
j_call: TRBJ2-7; v_call: TRBV29-1; clone_size: -; d_call: -; cdr3_nt: TGCAGCGTTGCTCCAGATCCCTACGAGCAGTACTTC; cdr3_aa: CSVAPDPYEQYF
j_call: TRBJ2-7; v_call: TRBV29-1; clone_size: -; d_call: -; cdr3_nt: TGCAGCGTTGTAGGCACAGCCTACGAGCAGTACTTC; cdr3_aa: CSVVGTAYEQYF
j_call: TRBJ2-7; v_call: TRBV4-3; clone_size: -; d_call: TRBD1; cdr3_nt: TGCGCCAGCAGCCCCCGGGACAGGGAAGGCGAGCAGTACTTC; cdr3_aa: CASSPRDREGEQYF
j_call: TRBJ2-2; v_call: TRBV2; clone_size: -; d_call: TRBD1; cdr3_nt: TGTGCCAGCAGACCGAGGACAGGGGGCCACACCGGGGAGCTGTTTTTT; cdr3_aa: CASRPRTGGHTGELFF
j_call: TRBJ1-2; v_call: TRBV9; clone_size: -; d_call: -; cdr3_nt: TGTGCCAGCAGCTCTCACGTGTATGGCTACACCTTC; cdr3_aa: CASSSHVYGYTF
j_call: TRBJ2-5; v_call: TRBV7-2; clone_size: few; d_call: -; cdr3_nt: TGTGCCAGCAGCTTAGCTCCGGGCGCGGAGACCCAGTACTTC; cdr3_aa: CASSLAPGAETQYF
j_call: TRBJ2-1; v_call: TRBV15; clone_size: -; d_call: -; cdr3_nt: TGTGCCACCAGCAGAGATCCCGGAGGGGGCAACTACAATGAGCAGTTCTTC; cdr3_aa: CATSRDPGGGNYNEQFF
j_call: TRBJ2-5; v_call: TRBV29-1; clone_size: -; d_call: TRBD2; cdr3_nt: TGCAGCGTTGAGCGCCTAGCGGGGGGTGGAGAGACCCAGTACTTC; cdr3_aa: CSVERLAGGGETQYF
j_call: TRBJ2-4; v_call: TRBV5-6; clone_size: few; d_call: -; cdr3_nt: TGTGCCAGCAGCTTGGCACCGACTAAAAACATTCAGTACTTC; cdr3_aa: CASSLAPTKNIQYF
j_call: TRBJ2-3; v_call: TRBV19; clone_size: -; d_call: -; cdr3_nt: TGTGCCAGTAGTATGGGACCCGGGACAGATACGCAGTATTTT; cdr3_aa: CASSMGPGTDTQYF
j_call: TRBJ2-3; v_call: TRBV30; clone_size: once; d_call: -; cdr3_nt: TGTGCCTGGAGTATATCGCAGGGAGATACGCAGTATTTT; cdr3_aa: CAWSISQGDTQYF
j_call: TRBJ2-2; v_call: TRBV6-5; clone_size: few; d_call: TRBD2; cdr3_nt: TGTGCCAGCAGCCGTCTAGCGGGCGGGGAGCTGTTTTTT; cdr3_aa: CASSRLAGGELFF
j_call: TRBJ2-1; v_call: TRBV5-6; clone_size: -; d_call: -; cdr3_nt: TGTGCCAGCAGCTGGTACAATGAGCAGTTCTTC; cdr3_aa: CASSWYNEQFF
j_call: TRBJ2-5; v_call: TRBV11-2; clone_size: once; d_call: TRBD1; cdr3_nt: TGTGCCAGCAGCCCATGGGCACAGGGGGTCGAAGAGACCCAGTACTTC; cdr3_aa: CASSPWAQGVEETQYF
j_call: TRBJ1-5; v_call: TRBV29-1; clone_size: few; d_call: -; cdr3_nt: TGCAGCGTTGGGGGGGCAGATCAGCCCCAGCATTTT; cdr3_aa: CSVGGADQPQHF
j_call: TRBJ2-7; v_call: TRBV29-1; clone_size: -; d_call: TRBD1; cdr3_nt: TGCAGCGTTCCGGGACAGGGGATCGACGAGCAGTACTTC; cdr3_aa: CSVPGQGIDEQYF
j_call: TRBJ2-7; v_call: TRBV2; clone_size: few; d_call: -; cdr3_nt: TGTGCCAGCAGAGAGCAGGGAAACTCCTACGAGCAGTACTTC; cdr3_aa: CASREQGNSYEQYF
j_call: TRBJ1-1; v_call: TRBV29-1; clone_size: once; d_call: TRBD1; cdr3_nt: TGCAGCGTTTCGACAGGGCAGCGCACTGAAGCTTTCTTT; cdr3_aa: CSVSTGQRTEAFF
j_call: TRBJ2-3; v_call: TRBV28; clone_size: -; d_call: -; cdr3_nt: TGTGCCAGCAGAGACTACGATCGGGGAAGAAGCACAGATACGCAGTATTTT; cdr3_aa: CASRDYDRGRSTDTQYF
j_call: TRBJ2-5; v_call: TRBV25-1; clone_size: -; d_call: TRBD2; cdr3_nt: TGTGCCAGCAGTGTTGCCGGGACTAGCGAAGAGACCCAGTACTTC; cdr3_aa: CASSVAGTSEETQYF
j_call: TRBJ1-2; v_call: TRBV7-9; clone_size: few; d_call: -; cdr3_nt: TGTGCCAGCAGCTTAGCCGCAGGGAGCAACTATGGCTACACCTTC; cdr3_aa: CASSLAAGSNYGYTF
j_call: TRBJ2-7; v_call: TRBV6-5; clone_size: -; d_call: TRBD2; cdr3_nt: TGTGCCAGCAGTACCTTAGCGGGACCATACGAGCAGTACTTC; cdr3_aa: CASSTLAGPYEQYF
j_call: TRBJ2-7; v_call: TRBV7-9; clone_size: -; d_call: -; cdr3_nt: TGTGCCAGCAGCTCCCTCGAACCGTACGAGCAGTACTTC; cdr3_aa: CASSSLEPYEQYF
j_call: TRBJ1-2; v_call: TRBV7-2; clone_size: -; d_call: TRBD1; cdr3_nt: TGTGCCAGCAGCTCTGGGACAGGGCATGGCTACACCTTC; cdr3_aa: CASSSGTGHGYTF
j_call: TRBJ1-5; v_call: TRBV28; clone_size: -; d_call: TRBD1; cdr3_nt: TGTGCCAGCAGGCTAAGGGACAGAAGCAATCAGCCCCAGCATTTT; cdr3_aa: CASRLRDRSNQPQHF
j_call: TRBJ1-1; v_call: TRBV18; clone_size: -; d_call: -; cdr3_nt: TGTGCCAGCTCACCCCGCTTGGACTTCGGAGACACTGAAGCTTTCTTT; cdr3_aa: CASSPRLDFGDTEAFF
j_call: TRBJ2-5; v_call: TRBV29-1; clone_size: once; d_call: TRBD1; cdr3_nt: TGCAGCGTTCGCGGGACAGGGGTTGTAAGAGAGACCCAGTACTTC; cdr3_aa: CSVRGTGVVRETQYF
j_call: TRBJ2-5; v_call: TRBV11-3; clone_size: once; d_call: -; cdr3_nt: TGTGCCAGCAGCCCCAGGGGTGAGCAAGAAGAGACCCAGTACTTC; cdr3_aa: CASSPRGEQEETQYF
j_call: TRBJ2-3; v_call: TRBV4-3; clone_size: -; d_call: -; cdr3_nt: TGCGCCAGCAGAAGCTCCTCTAGCACAGATACGCAGTATTTT; cdr3_aa: CASRSSSSTDTQYF
j_call: TRBJ2-5; v_call: TRBV21-1; clone_size: -; d_call: -; cdr3_nt: TGTGCGCCAGGGAATGCTCAAGAGACCCAGTACTTC; cdr3_aa: CAPGNAQETQYF
j_call: TRBJ2-3; v_call: TRBV30; clone_size: -; d_call: TRBD1; cdr3_nt: TGTGCCTGGAGTCCTAACAGGGGGCGGTCAAATACGCAGTATTTT; cdr3_aa: CAWSPNRGRSNTQYF
j_call: TRBJ1-5; v_call: TRBV28; clone_size: -; d_call: -; cdr3_nt: TGTGCCAGCAGTTTAGGAGGGGGAAGGCAGCCCCAGCATTTT; cdr3_aa: CASSLGGGRQPQHF
j_call: TRBJ1-4; v_call: TRBV9; clone_size: few; d_call: TRBD1; cdr3_nt: TGTGCCAGCAGCCCTCGGACAGGGGGTGGTGAAAAACTGTTTTTT; cdr3_aa: CASSPRTGGGEKLFF
j_call: TRBJ2-3; v_call: TRBV7-8; clone_size: -; d_call: -; cdr3_nt: TGTGCCAGCAGCCCCTGGCGGGGCAGTAAGACAGATACGCAGTATTTT; cdr3_aa: CASSPWRGSKTDTQYF
j_call: TRBJ1-2; v_call: TRBV29-1; clone_size: -; d_call: -; cdr3_nt: TGCAGCGTTGAAGATCGGTCGAGGGCTAACTATGGCTACACCTTC; cdr3_aa: CSVEDRSRANYGYTF
j_call: TRBJ1-2; v_call: TRBV9; clone_size: -; d_call: TRBD1; cdr3_nt: TGTGCCAGCAGTCCACAGGGGAACTATGGCTACACCTTC; cdr3_aa: CASSPQGNYGYTF
j_call: TRBJ2-7; v_call: TRBV7-9; clone_size: -; d_call: -; cdr3_nt: TGTGCCAGCAGCTTACAGGGAGCGCACGAGCAGTACTTC; cdr3_aa: CASSLQGAHEQYF
j_call: TRBJ2-7; v_call: TRBV5-1; clone_size: -; d_call: TRBD1; cdr3_nt: TGCGCCAGCAGCTTGGGACAGGGCTTCAACGAGCAGTACTTC; cdr3_aa: CASSLGQGFNEQYF
j_call: TRBJ1-2; v_call: TRBV7-9; clone_size: -; d_call: -; cdr3_nt: TGTGCCAGCAGCCAAACCACAGGATATGGCTACACCTTC; cdr3_aa: CASSQTTGYGYTF
j_call: TRBJ1-4; v_call: TRBV5-1; clone_size: -; d_call: -; cdr3_nt: TGCGCCAGCAGCCCCCTTCCGGGGGGCCAAACTAATGAAAAACTGTTTTTT; cdr3_aa: CASSPLPGGQTNEKLFF